A selection of T cell receptor beta chains follows, all from one sample in a study of T cells in Graves' hyperthyroidism and ophthalmopathy. A single record per CDR3 protein comes from TCRdb applying MiXCR to the multiplex PCR reads. The profile shows around 270,000 distinct CDR3 sequences, around 19% of them singletons. The sequenced sample consisted of blood. All receptors derive from a man aged 50-59 years with Graves' ophthalmopathy. The CDR3 runs from the conserved cysteine through the conserved F or W. A D gene is named only where the DNA matches it firmly. Size is omitted from some rows. Given values are once, few, many or a class for expanded clones.

>.|.|TRBJ1-6|TRBV19
TGTGCCAGTAGACCAGCGGGGGAGAGGAATTCACCCCTCCACTTT
CASRPAGERNSPLHF
>TRBD1|many|TRBJ1-2|TRBV16
TGTGCCAGCACCCCTGACAGGGGCTATGGCTACACCTTC
CASTPDRGYGYTF
>.|many|TRBJ2-2|TRBV3-1
TGTGCCAGCAGCCCCCGTGGGACTTTCCCCGGGGAGCTGTTTTTT
CASSPRGTFPGELFF
>.|.|TRBJ2-3|TRBV5-1
TGCGCCAGCAGTTTGTCCGGAGGGGGGGTTAGCACAGATACGCAGTATTTT
CASSLSGGGVSTDTQYF
>TRBD2|few|TRBJ2-4|TRBV4-2
TGTGCCAGCAGCCATGGGGGACTAGCGGGATATGAGGTACTGGACATTCAGTACTTC
CASSHGGLAGYEVLDIQYF
>TRBD2|many|TRBJ2-7|TRBV20-1
TGCAGTGCTAGAGTTGAGGCGGGAGGTTTCTCCTACGAGCAGTACTTC
CSARVEAGGFSYEQYF
>.|few|TRBJ2-7|TRBV5-6
TGTGCCAGCAGCTTGGCTCCGGACAGAGGGGAGAATACCGAGCAGTACTTC
CASSLAPDRGENTEQYF
>TRBD2|few|TRBJ2-7|TRBV7-2
TGTGCCAGCAGCTTAGGCGGGAGAAGTCACTACGAGCAGTACTTC
CASSLGGRSHYEQYF
>.|many|TRBJ2-1|TRBV5-1
TGCGCCAGCAGCGTGTTCGACCAGGCTCGAGAGCAGTTCTTC
CASSVFDQAREQFF
>.|many|TRBJ1-1|TRBV28
TGTGCCAGCTGCCGGGGGCAGAACACTGAAGCTTTCTTT
CASCRGQNTEAFF
>TRBD1|many|TRBJ1-6|TRBV27
TGTGCCAGCAGTCCTACAGGGGTGGTTCATTCACCCCTCCACTTT
CASSPTGVVHSPLHF
>TRBD1|many|TRBJ2-5|TRBV5-1
TGCGCCAGCAGCTTGGCCGTCGGGACAGGGGGCCAAGAGACCCAGTACTTC
CASSLAVGTGGQETQYF
>TRBD1|.|TRBJ2-5|TRBV7-2
TGTGCCAGCAGCCCGCAAGGGACAGGGGGCGAACAGACCCAGTACTTC
CASSPQGTGGEQTQYF
>.|.|TRBJ1-5|TRBV11-2
TGTGCCAGCAGCCGACAAGCCCCAGGGAGTGGACAGCCCCAGCATTTT
CASSRQAPGSGQPQHF
>.|many|TRBJ2-3|TRBV7-9
TGTGCCAGCAGCTTAGAGGGGCTAACTAGCACAGATACGCAGTATTTT
CASSLEGLTSTDTQYF
>TRBD2|few|TRBJ2-3|TRBV5-1
TGCGCCAGCAGCTCCTTTAGCGGGAGGGCAACAGATACGCAGTATTTT
CASSSFSGRATDTQYF
>TRBD1|many|TRBJ2-3|TRBV28
TGTGCCGGACAGGGGTTCGGCACAGATACGCAGTATTTT
CAGQGFGTDTQYF
>TRBD2|many|TRBJ2-7|TRBV14
TGTGCCAGCAGCCAAGATGGGAGGGGATCCCCCTACGAGCAGTACTTC
CASSQDGRGSPYEQYF
>.|.|TRBJ1-5|TRBV19
TGTGCCAGTAGTATAGTGGAACAGCCCCAGCATTTT
CASSIVEQPQHF
>.|many|TRBJ1-2|TRBV28
TGTGCCAGCAGTTTATGGGGAATGAGCGGGAACAAGTTCTATGGCTACACCTTC
CASSLWGMSGNKFYGYTF
>TRBD2|.|TRBJ2-3|TRBV25-1
TGTGCCAGCAGTGAGGCGGCGGGAGGGCCAGGAGATACGCAGTATTTT
CASSEAAGGPGDTQYF
>TRBD2|few|TRBJ2-5|TRBV5-1
TGCGCCAGCAGCTCGGTGGCGGGAGGGCCTGAGACCCAGTACTTC
CASSSVAGGPETQYF
>.|many|TRBJ2-7|TRBV6-1
TGTGCCAGCAGTGAAGTGGCACCTCTCTACGAGCAGTACTTC
CASSEVAPLYEQYF
>TRBD1|few|TRBJ1-1|TRBV15
TGTGCCACCAGCAGAGGGACAGGCTCTGAAGCTTTCTTT
CATSRGTGSEAFF
>TRBD2|.|TRBJ2-1|TRBV6-4
TGTGCCAGCGCACGGGAGGGACTCAATGAGCAGTTCTTC
CASAREGLNEQFF
>TRBD2|.|TRBJ2-5|TRBV3-1
TGTGCCAGCAGCCAAGCGGGACTAGCGGGACGGGAGACCCAGTACTTC
CASSQAGLAGRETQYF
>.|many|TRBJ1-1|TRBV28
TGTGCCAGCAGCCTGCAACAGGGCTCGGGCACTGAAGCTTTCTTT
CASSLQQGSGTEAFF
>TRBD2|.|TRBJ2-5|TRBV5-1
TGCGCCAGCAGTACTAGCGGCCAAGAGACCCAGTACTTC
CASSTSGQETQYF
>TRBD1|few|TRBJ2-5|TRBV5-1
TGCGCCAGCAGCCAAATCCCGGACAGGGCTAGAGAGACCCAGTACTTC
CASSQIPDRARETQYF